Detailed here is one T cell receptor beta chain. This clone was found a few times. Its recognized antigen is unknown. Base qualities are not provided; no much larger clone lies one nucleotide away. The TCR beta chain CDR3 region was sequenced with the immunoSEQ assay. Turning to the authors' computational methods: For each specimen, T-cell fraction, clonal dominance and maximum TCR clone frequency were calculated. In TCRdb, the immuneACCESS table is reduced to in-frame sequences with V and J assigned. These tables do not hold every clone; where another copy was compared, an unresolved V gene accounts for under half, and the others remain unexplained. For V, J and clone size, that table is used; D and trimming come from the DNA. For this sample there are about 11,000 clones; 68% appear just once. The ten largest clones add up to 6.5% to 8.5% of the sample. This specimen belongs to a study of T cell repertoires in urothelial bladder cancer (dated by TCRdb to the late 2010s). About the study as a whole: Clinical stages of the roughly 12 resected lesions were three cT0, three cTa, three cT1 and three cT2 or greater. TCR repertoire clonality in bladder tumors was compared with TCR repertoire clonality in benign bladder inflammation. A total of eleven to twelve patients who had bladder lesions and were undergoing transurethral resection were prospectively identified. About a dozen resected bladder lesions were studied, comprising urothelial carcinoma (UC+) and benign (UC-) specimens. Broad study findings and their caveats: Urothelial carcinoma specimens contained fewer T cells than benign specimens, with a median of approximately 5,100 versus 26,000. In carcinoma specimens a single T-cell clone made up as much as 17% of infiltrating lymphocytes, compared with around 2.2% in benign specimens. Carcinoma specimens had a median tumor infiltrating lymphocyte percentage of 2%, while benign specimens had a median of about 12%.

Benign (UC-) specimens were resected bladder lesions without urothelial carcinoma. Specimens of bladder lesions were obtained during transurethral resection and kept at -80C. DNA was isolated from the bladder specimens obtained at transurethral resection. The CDR3 has 14 amino acids, counting the end cysteine and phenylalanine. This entry keeps only the CDR3 DNA: 42 bases, framed from base 1. Trimming takes 5 bases off V and 6 bases off J; junction bases not matched to a gene: 7. Via the germline V gene, CDR1 is SGDLS and CDR2 YYNGEE. This TCR came from a human donor with a benign inflammatory bladder lesion. The material sequenced was tumor-infiltrating cells from bladder cancer. The chain couples TRBV9 to TRBJ2-1, and 8 junction bases match TRBD2. The CDR3 protein: CASSPGLVANEQFF. The nucleotide sequence is TGTGCCAGCAGTCCGGGACTAGTGGCCAATGAGCAGTTCTTC.